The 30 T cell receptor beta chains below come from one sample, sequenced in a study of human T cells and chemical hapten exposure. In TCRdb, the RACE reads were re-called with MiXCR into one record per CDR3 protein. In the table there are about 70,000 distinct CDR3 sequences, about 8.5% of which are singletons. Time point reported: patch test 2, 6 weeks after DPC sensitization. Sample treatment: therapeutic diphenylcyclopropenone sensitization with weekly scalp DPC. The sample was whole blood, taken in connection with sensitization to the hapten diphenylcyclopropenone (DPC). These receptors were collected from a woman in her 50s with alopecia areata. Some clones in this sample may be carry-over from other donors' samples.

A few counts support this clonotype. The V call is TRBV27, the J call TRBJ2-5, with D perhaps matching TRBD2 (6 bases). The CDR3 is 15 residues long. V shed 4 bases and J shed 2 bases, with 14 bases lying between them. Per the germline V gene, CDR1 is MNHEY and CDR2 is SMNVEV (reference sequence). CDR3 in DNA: TGTGCCAGCAGTTCGGGACTGCTAAAACAAGAGACCCAGTACTTC. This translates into CASSSGLLKQETQYF.

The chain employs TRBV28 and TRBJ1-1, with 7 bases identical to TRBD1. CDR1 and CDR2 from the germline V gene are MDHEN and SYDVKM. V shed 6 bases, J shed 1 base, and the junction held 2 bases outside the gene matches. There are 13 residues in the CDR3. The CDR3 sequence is CASRGTANTEAFF. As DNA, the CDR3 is TGTGCCAGCAGAGGGACAGCGAACACTGAAGCTTTCTTT.

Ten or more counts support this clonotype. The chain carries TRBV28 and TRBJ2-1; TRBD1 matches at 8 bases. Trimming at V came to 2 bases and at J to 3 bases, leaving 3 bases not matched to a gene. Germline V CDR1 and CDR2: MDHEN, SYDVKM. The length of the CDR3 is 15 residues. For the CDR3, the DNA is TGTGCCAGCAGTTTACAGGGGGCTAACTACAATGAGCAGTTCTTC. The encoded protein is CASSLQGANYNEQFF.

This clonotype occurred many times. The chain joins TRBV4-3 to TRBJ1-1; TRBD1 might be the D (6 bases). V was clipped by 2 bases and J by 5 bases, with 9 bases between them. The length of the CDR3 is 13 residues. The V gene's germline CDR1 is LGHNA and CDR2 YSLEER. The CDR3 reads CASSQLTGTEAFF. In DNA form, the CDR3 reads TGCGCCAGCAGCCAACTTACAGGGACTGAAGCTTTCTTT.

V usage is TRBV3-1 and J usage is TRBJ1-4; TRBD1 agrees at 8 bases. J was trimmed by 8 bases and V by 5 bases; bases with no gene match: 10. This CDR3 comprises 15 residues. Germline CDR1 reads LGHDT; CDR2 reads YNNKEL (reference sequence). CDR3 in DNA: TGTGCCAGCAGCAAAATCCAGGGGGCCGGGGAAAAACTGTTTTTT. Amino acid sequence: CASSKIQGAGEKLFF.

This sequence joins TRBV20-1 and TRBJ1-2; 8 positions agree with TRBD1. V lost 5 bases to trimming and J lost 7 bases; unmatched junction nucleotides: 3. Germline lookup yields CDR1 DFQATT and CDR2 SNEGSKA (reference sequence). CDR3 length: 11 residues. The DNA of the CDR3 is TGCAGTGCTTGGACAGGGCCTGGCTACACCTTC. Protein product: CSAWTGPGYTF.

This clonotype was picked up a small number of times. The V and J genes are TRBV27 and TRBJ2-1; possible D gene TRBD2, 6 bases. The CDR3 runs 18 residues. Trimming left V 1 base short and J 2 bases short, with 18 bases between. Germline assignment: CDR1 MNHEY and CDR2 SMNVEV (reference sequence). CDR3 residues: CASSLWMSGGTAYNEQFF. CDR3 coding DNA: TGTGCCAGCAGTTTATGGATGTCGGGCGGGACCGCCTACAATGAGCAGTTCTTC.

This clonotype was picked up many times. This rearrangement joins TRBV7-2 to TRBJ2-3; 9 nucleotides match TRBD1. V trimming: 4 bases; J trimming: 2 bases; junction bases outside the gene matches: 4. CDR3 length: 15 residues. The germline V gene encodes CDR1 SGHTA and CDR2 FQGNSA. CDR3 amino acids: CASSSTGGATDTQYF. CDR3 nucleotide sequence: TGTGCCAGCAGCTCGACAGGGGGGGCCACAGATACGCAGTATTTT.

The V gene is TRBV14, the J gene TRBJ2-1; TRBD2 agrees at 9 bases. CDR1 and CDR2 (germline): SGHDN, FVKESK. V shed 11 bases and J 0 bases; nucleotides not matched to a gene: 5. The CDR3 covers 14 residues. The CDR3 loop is CAGGRVSSYNEQFF. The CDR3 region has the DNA TGTGCCGGCGGGAGGGTGAGCTCCTACAATGAGCAGTTCTTC.

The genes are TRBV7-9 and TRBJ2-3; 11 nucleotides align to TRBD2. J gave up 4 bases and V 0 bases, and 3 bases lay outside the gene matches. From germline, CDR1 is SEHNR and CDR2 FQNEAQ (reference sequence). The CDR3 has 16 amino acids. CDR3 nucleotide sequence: TGTGCCAGCAGCTTAGCGACTAGCGGGATTGCAGATACGCAGTATTTT. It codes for CASSLATSGIADTQYF.

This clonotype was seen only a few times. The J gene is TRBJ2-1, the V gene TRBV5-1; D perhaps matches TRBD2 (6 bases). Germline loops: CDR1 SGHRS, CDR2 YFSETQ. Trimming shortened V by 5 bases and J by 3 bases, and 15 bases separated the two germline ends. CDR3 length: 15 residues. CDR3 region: CASSRDGGNYNEQFF. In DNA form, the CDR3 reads TGCGCCAGCAGTCGGGACGGAGGGAACTACAATGAGCAGTTCTTC.

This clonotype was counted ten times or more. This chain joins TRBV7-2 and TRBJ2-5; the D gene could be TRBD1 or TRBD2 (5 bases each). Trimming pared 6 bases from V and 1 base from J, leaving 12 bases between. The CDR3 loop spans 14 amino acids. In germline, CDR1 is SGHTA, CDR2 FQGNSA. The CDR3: CASRPGRSQETQYF. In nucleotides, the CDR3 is TGTGCCAGCAGACCGGGACGGAGCCAAGAGACCCAGTACTTC. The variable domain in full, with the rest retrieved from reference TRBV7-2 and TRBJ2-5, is GAGVSQSPSNKVTEKGKDVELRCDPISGHTALYWYRQSLGQGLEFLIYFQGNSAPDKSGLPSDRFSAERTGGSVSTLTIQRTQQEDSAVYLCASRPGRSQETQYFGPGTRLLVL.

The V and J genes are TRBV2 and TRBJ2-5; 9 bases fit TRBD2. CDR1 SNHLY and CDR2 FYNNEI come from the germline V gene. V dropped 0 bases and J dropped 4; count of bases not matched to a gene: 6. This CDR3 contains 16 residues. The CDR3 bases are TGTGCCAGCAGTGAAGCGGTCACACTAGCGGGAGAGACCCAGTACTTC. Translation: CASSEAVTLAGETQYF.

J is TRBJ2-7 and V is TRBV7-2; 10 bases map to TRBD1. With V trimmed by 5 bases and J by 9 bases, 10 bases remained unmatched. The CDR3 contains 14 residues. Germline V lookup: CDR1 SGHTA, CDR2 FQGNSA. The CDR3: CASSNYRQGARQYF. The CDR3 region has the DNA TGTGCCAGCAGCAATTACAGACAGGGGGCGAGGCAGTACTTC.

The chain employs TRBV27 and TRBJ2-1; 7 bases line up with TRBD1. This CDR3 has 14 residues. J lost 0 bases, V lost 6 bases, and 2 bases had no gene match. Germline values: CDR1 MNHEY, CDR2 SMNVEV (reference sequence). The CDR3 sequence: CASSYRGSYNEQFF. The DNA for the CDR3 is TGTGCCAGCAGCTACAGGGGCTCCTACAATGAGCAGTTCTTC.

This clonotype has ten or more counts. The CDR3 loop reads CSARDRGTGTEAFF. In DNA, the CDR3 is TGCAGTGCTAGAGATCGAGGAACGGGCACTGAAGCTTTCTTT. This chain uses TRBV20-1 with TRBJ1-1; D ambiguous. The CDR3 extends over 14 amino acids. Per germline, CDR1 DFQATT and CDR2 SNEGSKA (reference sequence). Between the trimmed V and J ends, which lost 0 bases and 4 bases, there was a span of 12 bases.

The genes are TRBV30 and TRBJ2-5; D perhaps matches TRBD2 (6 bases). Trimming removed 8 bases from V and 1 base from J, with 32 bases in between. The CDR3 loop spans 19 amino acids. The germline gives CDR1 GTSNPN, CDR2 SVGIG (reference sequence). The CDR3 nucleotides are TGTGCCGGTCCCGGCGGGACGATAGAAGGGATCCGTTTCCAAGAGACCCAGTACTTC. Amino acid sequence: CAGPGGTIEGIRFQETQYF.

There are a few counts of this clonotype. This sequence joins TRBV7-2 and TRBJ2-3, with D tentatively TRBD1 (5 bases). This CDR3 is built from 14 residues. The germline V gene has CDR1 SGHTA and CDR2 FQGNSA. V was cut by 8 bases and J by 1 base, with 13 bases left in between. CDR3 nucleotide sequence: TGTGCCAGCGGGATCCTGGGGCGCACAGATACGCAGTATTTT. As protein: CASGILGRTDTQYF.

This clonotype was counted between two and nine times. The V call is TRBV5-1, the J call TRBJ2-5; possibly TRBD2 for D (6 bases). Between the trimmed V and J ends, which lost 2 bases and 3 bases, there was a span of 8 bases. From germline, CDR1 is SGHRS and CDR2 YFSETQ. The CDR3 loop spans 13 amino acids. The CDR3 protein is CASSFRLEETQYF. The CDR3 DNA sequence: TGCGCCAGCAGCTTCCGACTAGAAGAGACCCAGTACTTC.

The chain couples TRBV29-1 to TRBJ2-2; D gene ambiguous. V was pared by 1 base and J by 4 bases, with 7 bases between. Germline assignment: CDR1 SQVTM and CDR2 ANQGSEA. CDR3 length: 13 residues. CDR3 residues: CSVEGPATGELFF. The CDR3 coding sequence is TGCAGCGTTGAAGGTCCTGCCACCGGGGAGCTGTTTTTT.

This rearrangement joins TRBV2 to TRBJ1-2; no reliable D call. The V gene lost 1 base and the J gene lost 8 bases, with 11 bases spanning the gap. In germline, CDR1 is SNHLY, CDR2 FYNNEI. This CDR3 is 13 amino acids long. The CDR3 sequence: CASSEGSLQGYTF. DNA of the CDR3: TGTGCCAGCAGTGAAGGGTCTCTACAAGGCTACACCTTC.

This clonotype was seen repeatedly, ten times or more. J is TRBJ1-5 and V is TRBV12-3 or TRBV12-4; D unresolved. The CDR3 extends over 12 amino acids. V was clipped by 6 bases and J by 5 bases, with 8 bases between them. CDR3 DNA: TGTGCCAGCAGATATATCGATCAGCCCCAGCATTTT. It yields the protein CASRYIDQPQHF.

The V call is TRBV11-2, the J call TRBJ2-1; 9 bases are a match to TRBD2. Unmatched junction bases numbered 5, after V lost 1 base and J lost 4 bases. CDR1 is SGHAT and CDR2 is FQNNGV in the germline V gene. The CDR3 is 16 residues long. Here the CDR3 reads CASSLAGTSRYNEQFF. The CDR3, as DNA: TGTGCCAGCAGCTTAGCAGGGACTAGCCGTTACAATGAGCAGTTCTTC.

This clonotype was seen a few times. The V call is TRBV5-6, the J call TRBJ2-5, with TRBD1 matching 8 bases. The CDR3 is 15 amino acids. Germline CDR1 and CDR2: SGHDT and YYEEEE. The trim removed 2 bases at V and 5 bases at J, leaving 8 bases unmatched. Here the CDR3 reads CASSFPGGATETQYF. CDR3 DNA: TGTGCCAGCAGCTTTCCAGGGGGCGCGACGGAGACCCAGTACTTC.

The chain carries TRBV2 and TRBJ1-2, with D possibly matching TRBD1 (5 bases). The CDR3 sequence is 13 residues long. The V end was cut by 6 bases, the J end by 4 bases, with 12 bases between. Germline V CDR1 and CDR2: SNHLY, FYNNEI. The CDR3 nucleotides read TGTGCCAGCAGGGATGACAGAGTCTATGGCTACACCTTC. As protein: CASRDDRVYGYTF.

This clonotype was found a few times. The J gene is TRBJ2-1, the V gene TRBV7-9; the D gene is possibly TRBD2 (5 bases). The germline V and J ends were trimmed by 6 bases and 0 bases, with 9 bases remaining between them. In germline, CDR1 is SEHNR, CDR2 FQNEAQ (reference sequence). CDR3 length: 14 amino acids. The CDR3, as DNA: TGTGCCAGCAGACGGGGTAGCTCCTACAATGAGCAGTTCTTC. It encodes CASRRGSSYNEQFF.

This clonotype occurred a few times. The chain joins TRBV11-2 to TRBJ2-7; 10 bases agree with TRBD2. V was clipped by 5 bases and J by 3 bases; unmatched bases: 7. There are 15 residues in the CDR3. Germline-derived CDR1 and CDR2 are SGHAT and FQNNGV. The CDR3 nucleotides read TGTGCCAGCAGCCCAGAGGTAGCGGGGGGCTACGAGCAGTACTTC. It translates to CASSPEVAGGYEQYF.

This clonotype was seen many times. The CDR3 loop reads CASSPRSKSTDTQYF. The CDR3, as DNA: TGTGCCAGCAGCCCCCGATCCAAAAGCACAGATACGCAGTATTTT. This sequence joins TRBV5-6 and TRBJ2-3; D is uncertain. V shed 4 bases and J shed 0 bases, with 12 bases lying between them. There are 15 residues in the CDR3. CDR1 and CDR2 from the germline V gene are SGHDT and YYEEEE.

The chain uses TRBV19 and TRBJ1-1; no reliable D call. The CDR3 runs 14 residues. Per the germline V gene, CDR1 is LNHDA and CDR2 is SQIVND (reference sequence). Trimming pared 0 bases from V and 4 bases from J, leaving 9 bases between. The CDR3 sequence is CASSIDRRVTEAFF. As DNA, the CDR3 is TGTGCCAGTAGTATAGACAGAAGGGTCACTGAAGCTTTCTTT.

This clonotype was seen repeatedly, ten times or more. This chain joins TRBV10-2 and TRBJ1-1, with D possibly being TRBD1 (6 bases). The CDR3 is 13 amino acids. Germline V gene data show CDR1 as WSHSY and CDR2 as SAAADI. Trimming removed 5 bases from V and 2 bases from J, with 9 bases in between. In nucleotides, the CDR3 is TGCGCCAGCAGTCAGGACAGTAACACTGAAGCTTTCTTT. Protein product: CASSQDSNTEAFF.